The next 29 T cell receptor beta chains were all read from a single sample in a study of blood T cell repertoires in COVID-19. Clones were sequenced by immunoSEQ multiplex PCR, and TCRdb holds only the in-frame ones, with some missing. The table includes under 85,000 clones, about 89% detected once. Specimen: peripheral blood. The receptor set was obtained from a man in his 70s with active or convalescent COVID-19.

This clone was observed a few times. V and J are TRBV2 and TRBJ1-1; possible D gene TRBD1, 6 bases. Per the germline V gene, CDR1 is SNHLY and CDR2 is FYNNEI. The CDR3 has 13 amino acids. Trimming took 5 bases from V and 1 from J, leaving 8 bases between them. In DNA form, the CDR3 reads TGTGCCAGCAGTCCACAGGGGAACACTGAAGCTTTCTTT. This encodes CASSPQGNTEAFF.

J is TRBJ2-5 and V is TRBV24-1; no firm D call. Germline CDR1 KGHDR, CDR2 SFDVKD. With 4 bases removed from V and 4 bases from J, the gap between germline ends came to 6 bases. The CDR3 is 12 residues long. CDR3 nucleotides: TGTGCCACCAGTGAGTCAGGAGAGACCCAGTACTTC. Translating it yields CATSESGETQYF.

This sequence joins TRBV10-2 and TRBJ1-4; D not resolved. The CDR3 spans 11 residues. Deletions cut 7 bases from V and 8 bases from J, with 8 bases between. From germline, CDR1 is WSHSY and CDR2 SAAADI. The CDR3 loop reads CASKSSEKLFF. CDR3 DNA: TGCGCCAGCAAGAGTAGCGAAAAACTGTTTTTT.

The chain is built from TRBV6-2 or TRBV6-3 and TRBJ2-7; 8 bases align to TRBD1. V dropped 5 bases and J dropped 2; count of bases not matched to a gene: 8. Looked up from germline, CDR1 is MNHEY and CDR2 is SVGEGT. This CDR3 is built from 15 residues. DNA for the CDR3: TGTGCCAGCAGTAACAGGGGGAAAGACACCTACGAGCAGTACTTC. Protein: CASSNRGKDTYEQYF.

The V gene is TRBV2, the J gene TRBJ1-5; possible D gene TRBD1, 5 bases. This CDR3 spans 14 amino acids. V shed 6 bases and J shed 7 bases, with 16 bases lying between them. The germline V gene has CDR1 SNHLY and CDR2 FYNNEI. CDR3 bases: TGTGCCAGCAGCCAAGCCCAGCGGGGGCAGCCCCAGCATTTT. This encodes CASSQAQRGQPQHF.

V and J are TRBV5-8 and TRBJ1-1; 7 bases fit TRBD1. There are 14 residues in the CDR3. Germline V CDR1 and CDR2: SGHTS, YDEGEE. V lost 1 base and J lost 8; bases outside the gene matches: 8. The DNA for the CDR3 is TGTGCCAGCAGCTTGATGCCAGGGGGAATGGAAGCTTTCTTT. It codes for CASSLMPGGMEAFF.

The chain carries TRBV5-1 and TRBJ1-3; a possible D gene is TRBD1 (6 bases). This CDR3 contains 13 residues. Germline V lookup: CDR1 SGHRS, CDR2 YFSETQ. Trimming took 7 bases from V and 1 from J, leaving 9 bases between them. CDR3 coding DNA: TGCGCCAGCCAGGGGCCTTCTGGAAACACCATATATTTT. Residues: CASQGPSGNTIYF.

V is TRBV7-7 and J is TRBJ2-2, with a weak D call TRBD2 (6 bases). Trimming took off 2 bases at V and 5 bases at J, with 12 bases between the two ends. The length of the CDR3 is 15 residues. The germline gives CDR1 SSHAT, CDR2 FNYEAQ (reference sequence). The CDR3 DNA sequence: TGTGCCAGCAGCTTATCGGGTGGGGGGACCGGGGAGCTGTTTTTT. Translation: CASSLSGGGTGELFF.

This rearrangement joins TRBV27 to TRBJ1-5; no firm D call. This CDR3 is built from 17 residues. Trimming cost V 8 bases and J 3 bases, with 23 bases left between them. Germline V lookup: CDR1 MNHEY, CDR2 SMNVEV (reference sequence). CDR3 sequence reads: CASRERHDAVYNQPQHF. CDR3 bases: TGTGCCAGCCGGGAAAGACACGACGCCGTTTACAATCAGCCCCAGCATTTT.

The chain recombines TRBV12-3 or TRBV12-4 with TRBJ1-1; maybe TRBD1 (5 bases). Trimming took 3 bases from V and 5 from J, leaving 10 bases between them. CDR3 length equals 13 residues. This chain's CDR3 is CASSLQGPTEAFF. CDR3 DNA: TGTGCCAGCAGTTTGCAGGGTCCGACTGAAGCTTTCTTT.

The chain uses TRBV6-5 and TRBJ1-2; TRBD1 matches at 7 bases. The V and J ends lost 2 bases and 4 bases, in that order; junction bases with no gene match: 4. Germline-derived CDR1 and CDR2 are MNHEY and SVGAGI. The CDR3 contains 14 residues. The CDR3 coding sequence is TGTGCCAGCAGTTACGAGGGGGCGGCCTATGGCTACACCTTC. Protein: CASSYEGAAYGYTF.

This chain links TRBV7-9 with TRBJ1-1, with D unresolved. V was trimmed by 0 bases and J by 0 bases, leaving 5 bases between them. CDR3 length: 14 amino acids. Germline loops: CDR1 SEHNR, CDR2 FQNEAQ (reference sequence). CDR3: CASSLARLNTEAFF. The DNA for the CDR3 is TGTGCCAGCAGCTTAGCGAGATTGAACACTGAAGCTTTCTTT.

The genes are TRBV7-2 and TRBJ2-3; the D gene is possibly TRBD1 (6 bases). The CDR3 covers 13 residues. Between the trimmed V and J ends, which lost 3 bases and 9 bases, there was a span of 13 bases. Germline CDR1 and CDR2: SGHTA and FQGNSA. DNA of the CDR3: TGTGCCAGCAGCTTCCACCGACAGGAGACGCAGTATTTT. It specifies CASSFHRQETQYF.

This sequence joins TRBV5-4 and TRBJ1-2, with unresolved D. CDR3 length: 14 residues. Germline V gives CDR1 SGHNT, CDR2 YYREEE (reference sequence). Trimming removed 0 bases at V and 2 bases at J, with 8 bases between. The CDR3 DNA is TGTGCCAGCAGCTTGGCAGGCACAAACTATGGCTACACCTTC. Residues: CASSLAGTNYGYTF.

CDR3 nucleotide sequence: TGTGCCAGCAGCTTCCGGGACAGGGAAGGAGATACGCAGTATTTT. It encodes CASSFRDREGDTQYF. The rearrangement uses TRBV7-2 and TRBJ2-3; TRBD1 agrees at 9 bases. CDR3 length: 15 amino acids. The V segment lost 3 bases and the J segment 5 bases; nucleotides outside the gene matches: 6. Germline CDR1 reads SGHTA; CDR2 reads FQGNSA.

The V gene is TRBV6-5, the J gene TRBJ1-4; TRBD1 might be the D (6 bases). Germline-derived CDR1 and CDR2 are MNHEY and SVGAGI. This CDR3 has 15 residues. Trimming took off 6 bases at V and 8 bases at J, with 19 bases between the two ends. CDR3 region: CASRMDSMEGEKLFF. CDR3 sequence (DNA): TGTGCCAGCAGGATGGACAGTATGGAAGGGGAAAAACTGTTTTTT.

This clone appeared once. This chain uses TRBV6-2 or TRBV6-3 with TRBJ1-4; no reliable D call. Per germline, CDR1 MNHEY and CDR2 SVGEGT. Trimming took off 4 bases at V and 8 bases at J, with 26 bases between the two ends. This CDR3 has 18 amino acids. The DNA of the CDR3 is TGTGCCAGCAGTTCCTTCTATGGATCGGGTACCTCAGAGGAAAAACTGTTTTTT. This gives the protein CASSSFYGSGTSEEKLFF.

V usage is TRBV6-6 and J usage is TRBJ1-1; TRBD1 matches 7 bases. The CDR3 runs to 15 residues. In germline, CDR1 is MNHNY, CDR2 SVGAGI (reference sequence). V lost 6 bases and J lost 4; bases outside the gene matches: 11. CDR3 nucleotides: TGTGCCAGCAGCCCAGAACAGGGGTGGAGCACTGAAGCTTTCTTT. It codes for CASSPEQGWSTEAFF.

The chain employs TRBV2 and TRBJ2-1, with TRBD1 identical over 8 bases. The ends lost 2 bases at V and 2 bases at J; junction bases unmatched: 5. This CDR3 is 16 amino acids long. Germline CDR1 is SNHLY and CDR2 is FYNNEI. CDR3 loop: CASSEFWTGTYNEQFF. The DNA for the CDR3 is TGTGCCAGCAGTGAATTTTGGACAGGGACCTACAATGAGCAGTTCTTC.

Here the CDR3 DNA reads TGCAGTGCTAGAGATAACAATGAGCAGTTCTTC. Amino acids: CSARDNNEQFF. The rearrangement joins TRBV20-1 to TRBJ2-1; no reliable D call. The CDR3 spans 11 residues. Trimming took off 0 bases at V and 5 bases at J, with 2 bases between the two ends. Germline V gene sequence: CDR1 DFQATT, CDR2 SNEGSKA (reference sequence).

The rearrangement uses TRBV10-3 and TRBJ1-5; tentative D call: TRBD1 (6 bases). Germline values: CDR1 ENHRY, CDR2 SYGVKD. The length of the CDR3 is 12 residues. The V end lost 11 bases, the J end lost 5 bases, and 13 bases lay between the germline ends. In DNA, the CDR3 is TGTGCCCTCCGGGACAACTATCAGCCCCAGCATTTT. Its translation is CALRDNYQPQHF.

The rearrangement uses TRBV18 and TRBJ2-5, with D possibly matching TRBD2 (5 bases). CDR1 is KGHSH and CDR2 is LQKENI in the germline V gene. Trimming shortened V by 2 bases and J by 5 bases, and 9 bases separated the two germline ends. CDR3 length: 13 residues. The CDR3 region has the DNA TGTGCCAGCTCACCAAGCCCGGGGGAGACCCAGTACTTC. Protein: CASSPSPGETQYF.

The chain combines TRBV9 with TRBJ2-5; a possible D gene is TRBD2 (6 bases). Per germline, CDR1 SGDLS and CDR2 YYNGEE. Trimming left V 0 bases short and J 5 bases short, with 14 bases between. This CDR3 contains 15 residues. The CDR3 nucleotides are TGTGCCAGCAGCGTAGAGGCGGGGATGCGGGAGACCCAGTACTTC. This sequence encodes CASSVEAGMRETQYF.

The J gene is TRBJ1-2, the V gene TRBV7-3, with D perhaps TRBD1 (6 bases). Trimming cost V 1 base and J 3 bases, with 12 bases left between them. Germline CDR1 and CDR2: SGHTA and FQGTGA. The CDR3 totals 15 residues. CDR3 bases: TGTGCCAGCAGCTTAAACGGGGGGCAAGACTATGGCTACACCTTC. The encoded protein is CASSLNGGQDYGYTF.

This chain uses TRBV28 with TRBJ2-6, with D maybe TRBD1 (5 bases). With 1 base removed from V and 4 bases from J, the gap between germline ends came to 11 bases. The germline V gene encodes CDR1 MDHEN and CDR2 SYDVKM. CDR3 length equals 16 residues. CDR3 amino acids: CASSLLKGPGANVLTF. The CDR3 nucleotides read TGTGCCAGCAGTTTATTGAAGGGGCCCGGGGCCAACGTCCTGACTTTC. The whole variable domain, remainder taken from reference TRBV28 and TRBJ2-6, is DVKVTQSSRYLVKRTGEKVFLECVQDMDHENMFWYRQDPGLGLRLIYFSYDVKMKEKGDIPEGYSVSREKKERFSLILESASTNQTSMYLCASSLLKGPGANVLTFGAGSRLTVL.

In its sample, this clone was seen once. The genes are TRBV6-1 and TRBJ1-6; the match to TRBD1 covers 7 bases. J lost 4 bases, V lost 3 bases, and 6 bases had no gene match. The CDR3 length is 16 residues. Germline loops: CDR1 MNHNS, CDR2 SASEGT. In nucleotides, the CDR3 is TGTGCCAGCAGTGATACCGGGACAGCGTATAATTCACCCCTCCACTTT. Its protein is CASSDTGTAYNSPLHF.

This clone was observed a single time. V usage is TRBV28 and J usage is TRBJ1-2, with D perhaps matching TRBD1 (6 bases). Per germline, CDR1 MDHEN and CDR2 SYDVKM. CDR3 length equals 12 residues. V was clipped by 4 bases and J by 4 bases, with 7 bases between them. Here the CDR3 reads CASSSQGYGYTF. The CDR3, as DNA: TGTGCCAGCAGTTCACAGGGCTATGGCTACACCTTC.

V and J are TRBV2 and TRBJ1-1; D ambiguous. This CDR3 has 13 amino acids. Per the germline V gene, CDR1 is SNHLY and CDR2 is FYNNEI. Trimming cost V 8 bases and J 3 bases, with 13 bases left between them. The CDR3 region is CASHRRKDTEAFF. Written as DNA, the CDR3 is TGTGCCAGCCATCGCAGGAAAGACACTGAAGCTTTCTTT. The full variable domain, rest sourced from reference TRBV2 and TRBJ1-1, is EPEVTQTPSHQVTQMGQEVILRCVPISNHLYFYWYRQILGQKVEFLVSFYNNEISEKSEIFDDQFSVERPDGSNFTLKIRSTKLEDSAMYFCASHRRKDTEAFFGQGTRLTVV.

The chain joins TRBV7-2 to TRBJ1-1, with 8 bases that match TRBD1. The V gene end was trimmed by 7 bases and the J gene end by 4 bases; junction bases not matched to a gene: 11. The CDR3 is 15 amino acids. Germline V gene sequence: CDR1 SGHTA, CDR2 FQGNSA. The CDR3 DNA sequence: TGTGCCAGCACCCCCCGATGGACAGGGACCACTGAAGCTTTCTTT. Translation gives CASTPRWTGTTEAFF.